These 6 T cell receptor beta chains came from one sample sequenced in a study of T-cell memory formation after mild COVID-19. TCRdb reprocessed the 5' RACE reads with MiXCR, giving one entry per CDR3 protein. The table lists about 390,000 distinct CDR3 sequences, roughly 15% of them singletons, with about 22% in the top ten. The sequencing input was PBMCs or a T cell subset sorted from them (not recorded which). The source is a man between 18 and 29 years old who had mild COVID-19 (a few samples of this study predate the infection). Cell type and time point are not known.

CDR3 sequence reads: CASSEVSGSTDTQYF. The CDR3 DNA follows: TGCGCCAGCAGCGAAGTTAGCGGGAGCACAGATACGCAGTATTTT. The J gene is TRBJ2-3, the V gene TRBV5-1; TRBD2 aligns across 7 bases. Germline loops: CDR1 SGHRS, CDR2 YFSETQ. The CDR3 contains 15 residues. The trim removed 4 bases at V and 0 bases at J, leaving 5 bases unmatched.

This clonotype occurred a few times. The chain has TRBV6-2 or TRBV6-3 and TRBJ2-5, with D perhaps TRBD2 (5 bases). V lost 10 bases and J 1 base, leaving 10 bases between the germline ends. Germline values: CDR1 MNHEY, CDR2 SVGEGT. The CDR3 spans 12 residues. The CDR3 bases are TGTGCCATAGGACTCCGCCAAGAGACCCAGTACTTC. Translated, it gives CAIGLRQETQYF.

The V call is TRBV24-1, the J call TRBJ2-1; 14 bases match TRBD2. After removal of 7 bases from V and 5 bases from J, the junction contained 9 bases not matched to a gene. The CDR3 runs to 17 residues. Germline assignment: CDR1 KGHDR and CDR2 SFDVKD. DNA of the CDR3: TGTGCCACCAGCCTGACCCCGGGACTAGCGGGGGACAATGAGCAGTTCTTC. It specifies CATSLTPGLAGDNEQFF.

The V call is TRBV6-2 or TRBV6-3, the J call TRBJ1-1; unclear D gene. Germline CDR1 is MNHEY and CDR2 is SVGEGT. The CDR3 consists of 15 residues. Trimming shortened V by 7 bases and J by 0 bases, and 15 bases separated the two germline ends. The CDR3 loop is CASTKGGILNTEAFF. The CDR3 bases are TGTGCCAGCACCAAGGGAGGAATTTTGAACACTGAAGCTTTCTTT.

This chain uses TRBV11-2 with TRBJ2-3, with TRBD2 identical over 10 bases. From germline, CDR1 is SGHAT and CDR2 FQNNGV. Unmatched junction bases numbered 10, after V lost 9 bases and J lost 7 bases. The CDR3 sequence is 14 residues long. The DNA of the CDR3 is TGTGCCAGTAGCGGGGGGCCCGGATTGAATACGCAGTATTTT. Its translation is CASSGGPGLNTQYF. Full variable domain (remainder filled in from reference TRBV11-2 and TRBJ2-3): EAGVAQSPRYKIIEKRQSVAFWCNPISGHATLYWYQQILGQGPKLLIQFQNNGVVDDSQLPKDRFSAERLKGVDSTLKIQPAKLEDSAVYLCASSGGPGLNTQYFGPGTRLTVL.

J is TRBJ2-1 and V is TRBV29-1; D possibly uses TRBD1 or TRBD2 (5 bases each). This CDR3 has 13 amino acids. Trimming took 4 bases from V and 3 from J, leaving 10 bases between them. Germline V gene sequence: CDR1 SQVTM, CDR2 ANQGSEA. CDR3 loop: CSVVGTNYNEQFF. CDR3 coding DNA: TGCAGCGTTGTGGGGACCAACTACAATGAGCAGTTCTTC.